Shown below are 5 T cell receptor beta chains from a single sample sequenced in a study of blood T cell repertoires in COVID-19. Sequencing was performed with immunoSEQ multiplex PCR; in TCRdb, only in-frame clones are kept and a portion is missing. Found here are 150,000 to 180,000 clones, roughly four fifths of them singletons; the top ten hold 1.5% to 2%. Sequencing was done on a sample of peripheral blood. These receptors all come from a man aged 80 or over with acute or convalescent COVID-19.

This clone appeared once. The V and J genes are TRBV19 and TRBJ2-1; the match to TRBD2 covers 15 bases. In germline, CDR1 is LNHDA, CDR2 SQIVND (reference sequence). The CDR3 is 17 amino acids. The V segment lost 6 bases and the J segment 4 bases; nucleotides outside the gene matches: 7. The CDR3, as DNA: TGTGCCAGTAGCCCGAGGGGGACTAGCGGGGGGTACAATGAGCAGTTCTTC. Translated, it gives CASSPRGTSGGYNEQFF.

CDR3 in amino acids: CASSIDTVNTEAFF. The CDR3 nucleotides are TGTGCCAGTAGTATAGACACTGTGAACACTGAAGCTTTCTTT. The chain recombines TRBV19 with TRBJ1-1; D not resolved. The CDR3 covers 14 residues. Looked up from germline, CDR1 is LNHDA and CDR2 is SQIVND (reference sequence). V gave up 0 bases and J gave up 0 bases, with 5 bases separating them.

There are a few counts of this clone. This sequence joins TRBV19 and TRBJ2-6, with a tentative D call TRBD1 (6 bases). The CDR3 contains 18 residues. V was trimmed by 6 bases and J by 0 bases, leaving 18 bases between them. Germline CDR1 and CDR2: LNHDA and SQIVND (reference sequence). In nucleotides, the CDR3 is TGTGCCAGTAGCCTAATGGGGACACCGAGCTCTGGGGCCAACGTCCTGACTTTC. Amino acids: CASSLMGTPSSGANVLTF.

The gene calls are TRBV5-1 and TRBJ1-2, with a possible D match to TRBD1 (6 bases). Trimming took off 1 base at V and 3 bases at J, with 13 bases between the two ends. CDR1 is SGHRS and CDR2 is YFSETQ in the germline V gene. The CDR3 loop spans 15 amino acids. CDR3 DNA sequence: TGCGCCAGCAGCTTGAGTTGGGACACAGACTATGGCTACACCTTC. It is translated as CASSLSWDTDYGYTF.

The chain links TRBV5-1 to TRBJ1-1; 10 nucleotides line up with TRBD1. This CDR3 spans 15 amino acids. The germline CDR1 and CDR2 sequences are SGHRS and YFSETQ. The junction had 3 bases not matched to a gene; V was cut back by 3 bases and J by 1 base. The CDR3 region has the DNA TGCGCCAGCAGCTCCCGACAGGGGGCGAACACTGAAGCTTTCTTT. Its protein is CASSSRQGANTEAFF.